The T cell receptor (beta chain) described here comes from a study of T cells after yellow fever vaccination. Study results and limitations: Most clones from primary vaccination were detected again post-booster (roughly 96% CD4, 70% to 90% CD8). Across the CD4 and CD8 compartments, a small share of clonotypes was present in both.

Regarding this clonotype: The antigen remains unidentified.

V lost 8 bases, J lost 11 bases, and 8 bases stayed unmatched. Germline CDR1 reads MDHEN; CDR2 reads SYDVKM. This CDR3 has 11 amino acids. Generation of TCR cDNA used 5'RACE template switching (which added a universal primer site and UMIs). TCRdb reprocessed the 5' RACE reads with MiXCR, giving one entry per CDR3 protein. The data hold about 400,000 distinct CDR3 sequences, with around a tenth observed a single time. The clonotype was recovered from a young man who received the YFV17D yellow fever vaccine. V usage is TRBV28 and J usage is TRBJ1-1, with 7 positions matching TRBD1. Material: PBMCs, obtained on the day of the first yellow fever vaccination. The DNA of the CDR3 is TGTGCCAGCTACCAGGGGGGGAGGGCTTTCTTT. Its protein is CASYQGGRAFF.